The 3 T cell receptor beta chains listed next were all sequenced from one sample in a study of OX40 agonist ivuxolimab in advanced cancers. The repertoire was sequenced with immunoSEQ multiplex PCR; TCRdb's copy has only in-frame clones and lacks some. The sample has approximately 45,000 clones; approximately 90% are singletons. The material was CD4+ or CD8+ T cells sorted from blood, obtained in a trial of the OX40 agonist ivuxolimab. The origin of the receptors is an adult with an advanced solid tumor such as melanoma, head and neck, liver or kidney cancer.

The CDR3 bases are TGCGCCAGCAGCCAAACGGCGGGACTAGCGGACTACAATGAGCAGTTCTTC. Translation gives CASSQTAGLADYNEQFF. The V and J genes are TRBV4-1 and TRBJ2-1; TRBD2 matches 11 bases. The germline V gene has CDR1 MGHRA and CDR2 YSYEKL. Germline trimming cut 2 bases from V and 3 bases from J; bases unmatched to any gene: 6. The CDR3 totals 17 residues.

The V gene is TRBV7-2, the J gene TRBJ2-7; D perhaps matches TRBD1 (5 bases). Trimming pared 0 bases from V and 5 bases from J, leaving 14 bases between. CDR1 SGHTA and CDR2 FQGNSA come from the germline V gene. The CDR3 sequence is 15 residues long. The chain's CDR3 is CASSLALSGFDEQYF. CDR3 coding DNA: TGTGCCAGCAGCTTAGCGCTGTCAGGGTTTGACGAGCAGTACTTC. The full variable domain, rest sourced from reference TRBV7-2 and TRBJ2-7, is GAGVSQSPSNKVTEKGKDVELRCDPISGHTALYWYRQSLGQGLEFLIYFQGNSAPDKSGLPSDRFSAERTGGSVSTLTIQRTQQEDSAVYLCASSLALSGFDEQYFGPGTRLTVT.

This clone was observed a handful of times. CDR3: CASRPGAGELFF. The CDR3 DNA follows: TGTGCCAGCAGGCCTGGGGCCGGGGAGCTGTTTTTT. The chain joins TRBV2 to TRBJ2-2; D gene ambiguous. This CDR3 has 12 amino acids. V dropped 6 bases and J dropped 6 bases, with 8 bases sitting between them. Per germline, CDR1 SNHLY and CDR2 FYNNEI.